The following is a TCR beta chain sequence with its context. The CDR3 totals 15 residues. CDR1 and CDR2 (germline): KGHSH, LQKENI. After removal of 5 bases from V and 0 bases from J, the junction contained 6 bases not matched to a gene. Here immunoSEQ multiplex PCR was the method, and the copy in TCRdb shows in-frame clones only, minus some. The data show approximately 120,000 clones, around 85% seen once. This entry is derived from a study of blood T cell repertoires in COVID-19. Sequencing was carried out using peripheral blood. This clonotype was sampled from a woman aged 80 or older with COVID-19, enrolled during active disease. V is TRBV18 and J is TRBJ2-7; 8 bases are a match to TRBD2. The CDR3 is CASSFAGTSSYEQYF. CDR3 DNA sequence: TGTGCCAGCTCATTCGCCGGGACTAGCTCCTACGAGCAGTACTTC.